Each of the 3 T cell receptor beta chains below was sequenced from the same sample in a study of cytomegalovirus exposure and HLA in healthy donors. Assay: immunoSEQ multiplex PCR; the TCRdb copy retains only in-frame clones and omits some. The repertoire includes fewer than 200,000 clones, roughly 86% of them detected once, and 6% to 8% sits in the top ten. The sequenced sample consisted of PBMCs. The receptors were gathered from a man younger than 45 in good health and CMV-seropositive.

The rearrangement uses TRBV4-1 and TRBJ2-7; tentative D call: TRBD1 (6 bases). This CDR3 has 15 amino acids. Trimming shortened V by 1 base and J by 3 bases, and 13 bases separated the two germline ends. The germline CDR1 and CDR2 sequences are MGHRA and YSYEKL. CDR3 DNA: TGCGCCAGCAGCCAAGGCTACAGGGAGAACTACGAGCAGTACTTC. Translation gives CASSQGYRENYEQYF.

The genes are TRBV5-1 and TRBJ2-3; TRBD2 agrees at 10 bases. J lost 1 base, V lost 1 base, and 15 bases had no gene match. The CDR3 runs to 20 residues. CDR1 is SGHRS and CDR2 is YFSETQ in the germline V gene. The CDR3, as DNA: TGCGCCAGCAGCTTGCTGGGACTAGCGCTGATTACTAGCGGCACAGATACGCAGTATTTT. Protein: CASSLLGLALITSGTDTQYF.

V is TRBV6-1 and J is TRBJ1-1; possible D gene TRBD1, 5 bases. Trimming removed 4 bases from V and 1 base from J, with 16 bases in between. From germline, CDR1 is MNHNS and CDR2 SASEGT. The CDR3 contains 16 residues. The CDR3 spells CASSAPGRGTNTEAFF. In DNA, the CDR3 is TGTGCCAGCAGTGCCCCGGGACGGGGAACGAACACTGAAGCTTTCTTT.